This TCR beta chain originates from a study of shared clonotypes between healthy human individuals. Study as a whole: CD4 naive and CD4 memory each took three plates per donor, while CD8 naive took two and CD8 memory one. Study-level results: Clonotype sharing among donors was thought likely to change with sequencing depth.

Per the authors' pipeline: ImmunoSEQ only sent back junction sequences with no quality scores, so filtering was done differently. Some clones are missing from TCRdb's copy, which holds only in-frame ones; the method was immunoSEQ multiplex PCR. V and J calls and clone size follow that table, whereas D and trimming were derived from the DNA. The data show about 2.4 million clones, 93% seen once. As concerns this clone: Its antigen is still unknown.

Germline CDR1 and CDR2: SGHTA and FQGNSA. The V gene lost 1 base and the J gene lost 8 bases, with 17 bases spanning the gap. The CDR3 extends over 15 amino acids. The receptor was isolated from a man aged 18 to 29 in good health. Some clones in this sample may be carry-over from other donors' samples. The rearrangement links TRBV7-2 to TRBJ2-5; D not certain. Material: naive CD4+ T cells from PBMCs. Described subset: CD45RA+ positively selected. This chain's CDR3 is CASSLERARSATQYF. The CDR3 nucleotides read TGTGCCAGCAGCTTAGAACGGGCTCGATCGGCTACCCAGTACTTC.